This T cell receptor (beta chain) was observed in a study of T cell changes during pregnancy in multiple sclerosis. V lost 5 bases to trimming and J lost 10 bases; unmatched junction nucleotides: 7. The CDR3 runs 12 residues. Germline values: CDR1 MDHEN, CDR2 SYDVKM. This clone was seen only a few times. Using immunoSEQ multiplex PCR, the repertoire was profiled, and TCRdb retains in-frame clones only, with some absent. This table holds about 36,000 clones, 80% to 95% found once. This chain links TRBV28 with TRBJ1-1, with TRBD1 matching 7 bases. The material sequenced was CD4+ T cells from peripheral blood mononuclear cells, taken in the third trimester of pregnancy. This TCR was sampled from a female donor in good health, enrolled as a control in a pregnancy study. The CDR3 region has the DNA TGTGCCAGCAGTGGTCGACAGGGAGGAGCTTTCTTT. Its translation is CASSGRQGGAFF.